This TCR beta chain was obtained from a study of B cell selection in AIRE deficiency. V gave up 2 bases and J gave up 5 bases, with 22 bases separating them. Germline V CDR1 and CDR2: SGHKS, YYEKEE (reference sequence). The CDR3 sequence is 17 residues long. Using immunoSEQ multiplex PCR, the repertoire was profiled, and TCRdb retains in-frame clones only, with some absent. The sample shows 22,000 or so clones, less than 98% of them seen only once. Sorting defined conventional CD4 T cells as CD4+CD127+. The chain has TRBV5-5 and TRBJ1-2; D is unclear. The sequenced sample was conventional CD4+ T cells sorted from PBMCs. The TCR sequence derives from a human donor with AIRE deficiency. CDR3 region: CASSFGPLQSKAYGYTF. DNA of the CDR3: TGTGCCAGCAGCTTTGGACCATTGCAGTCAAAGGCGTATGGCTACACCTTC.